The clone carrying this T cell receptor beta chain was detected ten times or more. Its cognate antigen is unknown. Using genomic DNA as the template, TCR beta VDJ and CDR3 profiling was carried out. Using its own MiXCR run on the reads, TCRdb lists one record per CDR3 protein. Altogether approximately 300,000 distinct CDR3 sequences are present, roughly 59% being singletons, with the ten largest covering 1% to 1.5%. This record belongs to a study of CD8+CD57+ T cells in acquired aplastic anemia. The CDR3 runs 13 residues. Trimming took off 2 bases at V and 9 bases at J, with 13 bases between the two ends. It was patients with CD8+CD57+ cell expansion by flow cytometry who were chosen for sequencing. Study-wide results and limits: Comparison of patients with controls identified twenty-nine shared CD8+ CDR3 sequences. Patients were compared with controls for CD8+ Simpson's diversity, and no significant difference emerged.

Input material: sorted CD4+, CD8+, or CD8+CD57+ T cells (not recorded which) from PBMCs. The TCR was taken from a human donor with aplastic anemia. The genes are TRBV12-3 or TRBV12-4 and TRBJ2-5, with D unclear. This CDR3 is CASSLITGGAQYF. In DNA, the CDR3 is TGTGCCAGCAGTTTAATCACCGGCGGAGCCCAGTACTTC.